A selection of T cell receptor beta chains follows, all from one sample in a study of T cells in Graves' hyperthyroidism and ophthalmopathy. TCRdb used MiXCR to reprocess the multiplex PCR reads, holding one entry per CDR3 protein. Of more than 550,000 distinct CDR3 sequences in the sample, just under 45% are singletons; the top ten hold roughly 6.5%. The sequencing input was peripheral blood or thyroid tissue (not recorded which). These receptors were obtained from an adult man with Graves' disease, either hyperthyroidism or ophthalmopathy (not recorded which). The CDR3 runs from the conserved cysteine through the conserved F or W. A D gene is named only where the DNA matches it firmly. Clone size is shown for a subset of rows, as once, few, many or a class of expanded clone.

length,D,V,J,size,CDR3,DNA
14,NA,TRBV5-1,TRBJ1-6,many,CASSLRGEGSPLHF,TGCGCCAGCAGCTTGCGGGGGGAAGGTTCACCCCTCCACTTT
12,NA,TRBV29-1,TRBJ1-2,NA,CSSLGRNYGYTF,TGCAGCAGTTTGGGCAGGAACTATGGCTACACCTTC
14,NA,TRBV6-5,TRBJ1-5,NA,CASSREDSNQPQHF,TGTGCCAGCAGCCGGGAGGATAGCAATCAGCCCCAGCATTTT
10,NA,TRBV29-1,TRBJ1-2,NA,CSLDQYGYTF,TGCAGCTTAGATCAATATGGCTACACCTTC
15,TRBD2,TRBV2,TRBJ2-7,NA,CASSLPGTKAYEQYF,TGTGCCAGCAGTCTCCCCGGGACTAAGGCCTACGAGCAGTACTTC
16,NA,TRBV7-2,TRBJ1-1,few,CASRAGRTPMNTEAFF,TGTGCCAGCAGGGCGGGCCGCACGCCGATGAACACTGAAGCTTTCTTT
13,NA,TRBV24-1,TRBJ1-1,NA,CATSVVTGSSAFF,TGTGCCACCAGCGTTGTCACAGGGTCCTCGGCTTTCTTT
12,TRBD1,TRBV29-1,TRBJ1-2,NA,CSQLGTDYGYTF,TGCAGCCAACTCGGGACAGACTATGGCTACACCTTC
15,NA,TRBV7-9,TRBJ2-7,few,CASSQSGHQSYEQYF,TGCGCCAGCAGCCAGTCGGGACACCAGTCCTACGAGCAGTACTTC
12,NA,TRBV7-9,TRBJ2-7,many,CANSLTEYEQYF,TGTGCCAACAGCTTAACAGAGTACGAGCAGTACTTC
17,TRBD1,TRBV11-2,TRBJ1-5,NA,CASTYLGQGKCNHPQHF,TGTGCCAGCACCTACCTCGGACAGGGAAAATGCAATCACCCCCAGCATTTT
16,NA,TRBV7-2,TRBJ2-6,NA,CASRARGHSGANVLTF,TGTGCCAGCCGGGCCAGGGGTCACTCTGGGGCCAACGTCCTGACTTTC
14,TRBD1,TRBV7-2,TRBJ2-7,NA,CAGSSTLTGDEQYF,TGTGCCGGCAGCTCGACGCTTACAGGGGACGAGCAGTACTTC
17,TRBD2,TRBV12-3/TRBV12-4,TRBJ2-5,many,CASSPPSGRVEQETQYF,TGTGCCAGCAGTCCCCCTAGCGGGAGGGTAGAACAAGAGACCCAGTACTTC
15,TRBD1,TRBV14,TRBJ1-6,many,CASSQWDSPNSPLHF,TGTGCCAGCAGCCAGTGGGACAGCCCGAATTCACCCCTCCACTTT
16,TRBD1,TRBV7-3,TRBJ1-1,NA,CASSLLQGASNTEAFF,TGTGCCAGCAGCTTATTGCAGGGGGCTTCGAACACTGAAGCTTTCTTT
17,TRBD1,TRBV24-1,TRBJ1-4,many,CATSSGQGGYANEKLFF,TGTGCCACCAGTTCCGGACAGGGAGGTTACGCTAATGAAAAACTGTTTTTT
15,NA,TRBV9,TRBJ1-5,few,CASSVDGASNQPQHF,TGTGCCAGCAGCGTAGACGGGGCTAGCAATCAGCCCCAGCATTTT
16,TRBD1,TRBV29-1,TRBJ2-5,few,CSVETYRQGVRETQYF,TGCAGCGTTGAGACCTACCGACAGGGGGTACGGGAGACCCAGTACTTC
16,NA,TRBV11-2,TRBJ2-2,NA,CASSRYRELSTGELFF,TGTGCCAGCAGCCGTTACAGGGAGTTAAGCACCGGGGAGCTGTTTTTT
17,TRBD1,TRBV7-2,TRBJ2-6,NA,CASALGGTGTGANVLTF,TGTGCCAGCGCCCTAGGAGGGACAGGGACTGGGGCCAACGTCCTGACTTTC
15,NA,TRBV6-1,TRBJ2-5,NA,CASSPLFGGRETQYF,TGTGCCAGCTCACCACTGTTCGGGGGCAGGGAGACCCAGTACTTC
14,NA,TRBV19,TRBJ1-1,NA,CASSRGTSITEAFF,TGTGCCAGTAGTCGCGGGACATCGATAACTGAAGCTTTCTTT
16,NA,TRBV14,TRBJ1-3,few,CASSQGRDNSGNTIYF,TGTGCCAGCAGCCAAGGGCGTGACAACTCTGGAAACACCATATATTTT
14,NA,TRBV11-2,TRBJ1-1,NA,CASRQESMNTEAFF,TGTGCCAGCAGGCAGGAAAGTATGAACACTGAAGCTTTCTTT
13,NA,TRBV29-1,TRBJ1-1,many,CSVDVGGFSEAFF,TGCAGCGTTGACGTAGGGGGGTTTAGTGAAGCTTTCTTT
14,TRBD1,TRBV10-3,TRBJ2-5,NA,CAIRQGSIQETQYF,TGTGCCATCCGACAGGGCTCAATTCAAGAGACCCAGTACTTC
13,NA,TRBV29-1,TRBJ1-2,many,CSVVEVRGGGYTF,TGCAGCGTTGTTGAAGTACGGGGAGGTGGCTACACCTTC
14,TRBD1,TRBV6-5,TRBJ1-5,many,CASSEQGVSQPQHF,TGTGCCAGCAGTGAACAGGGGGTCTCCCAGCCCCAGCATTTT
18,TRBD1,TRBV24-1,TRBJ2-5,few,CATSDPGGTGGFLETQYF,TGTGCCACCAGTGACCCTGGGGGGACAGGGGGTTTTCTGGAGACCCAGTACTTC
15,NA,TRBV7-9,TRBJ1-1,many,CASSGGQTPNTEAFF,TGTGCCAGCAGCGGAGGACAGACCCCGAACACTGAAGCTTTCTTT
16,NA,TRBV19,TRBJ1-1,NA,CASSMNLGNRDTEAFF,TGTGCCAGTAGTATGAATCTGGGGAATAGGGACACTGAAGCTTTCTTT
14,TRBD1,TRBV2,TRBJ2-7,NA,CASRGQGNLYEQYF,TGTGCCAGCAGGGGACAGGGGAACCTTTACGAGCAGTACTTC
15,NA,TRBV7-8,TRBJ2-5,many,CASSLVVGAQETQYF,TGTGCCAGCAGCTTAGTAGTGGGAGCACAAGAGACCCAGTACTTC
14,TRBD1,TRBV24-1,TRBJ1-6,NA,CATSDYTGTGTFHF,TGTGCCACCAGTGACTACACAGGGACAGGGACTTTCCACTTT
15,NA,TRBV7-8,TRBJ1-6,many,CASSPLGHSNSPLHF,TGTGCCAGCAGCCCGCTTGGACACTCGAATTCACCCCTCCACTTT
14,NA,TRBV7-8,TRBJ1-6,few,CASSFEGVNSPLHF,TGTGCCAGCAGCTTTGAGGGGGTAAATTCACCCCTCCACTTT
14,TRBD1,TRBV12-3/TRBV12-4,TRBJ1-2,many,CASSKPGTGMGYTF,TGTGCCAGCAGTAAACCAGGGACAGGGATGGGCTACACCTTC
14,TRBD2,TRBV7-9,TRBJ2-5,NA,CASSLTSGQETQYF,TGTGCCAGCAGCCTCACTAGCGGGCAAGAGACCCAGTACTTC
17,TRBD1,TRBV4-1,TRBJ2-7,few,CASSQGPTGTGSYEQYF,TGTGCCAGCAGCCAAGGTCCGACCGGGACAGGGTCCTACGAGCAGTACTTC
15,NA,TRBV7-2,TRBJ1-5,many,CASSWTQGGDQPQHF,TGTGCCAGCAGCTGGACGCAGGGTGGGGATCAGCCCCAGCATTTT
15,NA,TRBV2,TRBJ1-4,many,CASSGQTATNEKLFF,TGTGCCAGCAGTGGACAGACTGCAACTAATGAAAAACTGTTTTTT
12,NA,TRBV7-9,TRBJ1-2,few,CASSRRDWGYTF,TGTGCCAGCAGCCGGAGGGATTGGGGCTACACCTTC
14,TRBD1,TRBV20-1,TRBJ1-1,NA,CSARPGTGETEAFF,TGCAGTGCTAGACCGGGGACAGGGGAGACTGAAGCTTTCTTT
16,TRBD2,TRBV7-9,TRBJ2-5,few,CASSPGERGQQETQYF,TGTGCCAGCAGCCCCGGGGAGCGGGGCCAACAAGAGACCCAGTACTTC
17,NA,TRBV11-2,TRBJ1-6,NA,CASSVQTGNSYNSPLHF,TGTGCCAGCAGCGTTCAGACAGGAAACTCCTATAATTCACCCCTCCACTTT
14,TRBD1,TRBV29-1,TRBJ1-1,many,CSVEGQGLFTEAFF,TGCAGCGTTGAGGGACAGGGGTTGTTCACTGAAGCTTTCTTT